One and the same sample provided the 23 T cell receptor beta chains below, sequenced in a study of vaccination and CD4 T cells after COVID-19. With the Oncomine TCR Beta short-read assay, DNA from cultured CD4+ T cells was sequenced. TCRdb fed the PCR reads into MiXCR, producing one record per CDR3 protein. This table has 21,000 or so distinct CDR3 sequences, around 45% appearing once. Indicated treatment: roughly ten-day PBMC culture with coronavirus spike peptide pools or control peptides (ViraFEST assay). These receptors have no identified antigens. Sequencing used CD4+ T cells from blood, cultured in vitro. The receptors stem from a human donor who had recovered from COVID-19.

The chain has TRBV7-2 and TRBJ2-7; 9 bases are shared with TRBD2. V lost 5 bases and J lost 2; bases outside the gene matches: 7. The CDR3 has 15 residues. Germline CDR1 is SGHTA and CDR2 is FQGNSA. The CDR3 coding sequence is TGTGCCAGCAGCCCCACTAGCGGGCTCACCTACGAGCAGTACTTC. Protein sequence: CASSPTSGLTYEQYF.

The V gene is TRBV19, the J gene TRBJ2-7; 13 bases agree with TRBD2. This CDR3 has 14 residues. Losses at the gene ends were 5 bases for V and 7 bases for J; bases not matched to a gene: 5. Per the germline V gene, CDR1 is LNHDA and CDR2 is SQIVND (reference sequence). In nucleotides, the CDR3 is TGTGCCAGTAGTGTCGGACTAGCGGGAGTTGAGCAGTACTTC. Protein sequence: CASSVGLAGVEQYF.

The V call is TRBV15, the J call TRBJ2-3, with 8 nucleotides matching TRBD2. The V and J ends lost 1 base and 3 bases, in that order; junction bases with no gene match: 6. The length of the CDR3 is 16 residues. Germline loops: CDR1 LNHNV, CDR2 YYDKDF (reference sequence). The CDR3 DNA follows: TGTGCCACCAGCAGAGGGAACGGGGGGGGGACAGATACGCAGTATTTT. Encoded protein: CATSRGNGGGTDTQYF.

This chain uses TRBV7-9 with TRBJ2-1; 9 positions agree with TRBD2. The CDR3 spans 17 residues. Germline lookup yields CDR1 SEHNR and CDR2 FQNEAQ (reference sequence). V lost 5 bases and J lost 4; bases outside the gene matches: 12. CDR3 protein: CASSPNRLAGYYNEQFF. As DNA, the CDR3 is TGTGCCAGCAGCCCTAATCGCCTAGCGGGGTATTACAATGAGCAGTTCTTC.

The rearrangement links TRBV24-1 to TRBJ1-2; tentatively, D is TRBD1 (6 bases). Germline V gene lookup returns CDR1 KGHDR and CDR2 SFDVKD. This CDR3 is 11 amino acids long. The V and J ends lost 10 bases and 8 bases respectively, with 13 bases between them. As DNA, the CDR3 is TGTGCCACGAAGGGGGGAGGCGGCTACACCTTC. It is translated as CATKGGGGYTF.

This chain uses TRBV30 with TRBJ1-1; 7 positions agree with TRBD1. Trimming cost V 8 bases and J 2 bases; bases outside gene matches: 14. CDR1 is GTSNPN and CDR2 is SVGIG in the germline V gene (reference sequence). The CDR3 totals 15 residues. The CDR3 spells CAGQRDRAPNTEAFF. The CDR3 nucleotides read TGTGCCGGACAAAGAGACAGGGCCCCTAACACTGAAGCTTTCTTT.

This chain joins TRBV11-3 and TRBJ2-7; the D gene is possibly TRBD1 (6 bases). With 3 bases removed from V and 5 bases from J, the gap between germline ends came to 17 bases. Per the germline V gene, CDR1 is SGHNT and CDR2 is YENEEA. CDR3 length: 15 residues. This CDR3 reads CASSFRGRDDNEQYF. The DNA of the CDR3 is TGTGCCAGCAGCTTTAGGGGGAGAGACGATAACGAGCAGTACTTC.

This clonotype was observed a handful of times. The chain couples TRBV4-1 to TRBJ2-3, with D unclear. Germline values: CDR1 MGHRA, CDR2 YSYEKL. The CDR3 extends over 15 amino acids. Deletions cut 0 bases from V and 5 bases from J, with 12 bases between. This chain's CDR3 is CASSQEPRLGDTQYF. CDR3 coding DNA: TGCGCCAGCAGCCAAGAGCCCAGGTTGGGAGATACGCAGTATTTT.

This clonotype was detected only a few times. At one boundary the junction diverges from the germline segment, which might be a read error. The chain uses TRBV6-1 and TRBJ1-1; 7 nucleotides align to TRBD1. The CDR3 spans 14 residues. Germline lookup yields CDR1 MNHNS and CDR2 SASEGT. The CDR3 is CASSDQNRGTEAFF. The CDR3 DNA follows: TGTGCTAGCAGTGACCAAAACAGGGGTACTGAAGCTTTCTTT.

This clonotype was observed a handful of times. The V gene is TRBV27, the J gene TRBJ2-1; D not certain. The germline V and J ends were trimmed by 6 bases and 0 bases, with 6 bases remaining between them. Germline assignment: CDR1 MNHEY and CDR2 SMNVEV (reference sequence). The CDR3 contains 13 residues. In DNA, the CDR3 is TGTGCCAGCAGACCGACCTCCTACAATGAGCAGTTCTTC. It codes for CASRPTSYNEQFF.

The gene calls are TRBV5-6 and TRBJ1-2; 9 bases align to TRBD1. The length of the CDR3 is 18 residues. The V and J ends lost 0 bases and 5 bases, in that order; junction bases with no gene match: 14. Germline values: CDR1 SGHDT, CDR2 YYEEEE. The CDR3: CASSLASTGGKVAYGYTF. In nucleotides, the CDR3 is TGTGCCAGCAGCTTGGCCTCTACAGGGGGCAAGGTCGCGTATGGCTACACCTTC.

CDR3 nucleotides: TGCAGTGCTGACGGACAGGGGCTGCCAGATACGCAGTATTTT. It specifies CSADGQGLPDTQYF. This chain joins TRBV20-1 and TRBJ2-3; the match to TRBD1 covers 9 bases. CDR3 size: 14 residues. Germline CDR1 and CDR2: DFQATT and SNEGSKA (reference sequence). V trimming: 5 bases; J trimming: 4 bases; junction bases outside the gene matches: 7.

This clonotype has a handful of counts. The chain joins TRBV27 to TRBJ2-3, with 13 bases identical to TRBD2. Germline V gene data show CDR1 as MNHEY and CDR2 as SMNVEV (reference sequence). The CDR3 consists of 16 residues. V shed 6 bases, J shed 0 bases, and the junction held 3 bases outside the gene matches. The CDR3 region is CASSRGLAGSTDTQYF. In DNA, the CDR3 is TGTGCCAGCAGCAGGGGACTAGCGGGGAGCACAGATACGCAGTATTTT.

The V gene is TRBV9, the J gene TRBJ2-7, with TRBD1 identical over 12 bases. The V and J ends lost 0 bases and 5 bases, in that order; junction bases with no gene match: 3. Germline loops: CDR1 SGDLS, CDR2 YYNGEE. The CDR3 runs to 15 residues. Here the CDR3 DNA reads TGTGCCAGCAGCGTAGGAGGGACAGGGGGCAACGAGCAGTACTTC. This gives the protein CASSVGGTGGNEQYF. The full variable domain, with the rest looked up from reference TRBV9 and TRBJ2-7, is DSGVTQTPKHLITATGQRVTLRCSPRSGDLSVYWYQQSLDQGLQFLIQYYNGEERAKGNILERFSAQQFPDLHSELNLSSLELGDSALYFCASSVGGTGGNEQYFGPGTRLTVT.

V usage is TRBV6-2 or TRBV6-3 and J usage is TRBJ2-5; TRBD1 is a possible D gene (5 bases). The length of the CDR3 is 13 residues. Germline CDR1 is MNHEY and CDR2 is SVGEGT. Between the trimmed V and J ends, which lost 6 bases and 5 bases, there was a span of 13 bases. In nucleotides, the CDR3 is TGTGCCAGCAGAAGTGTGGGGCGTGAGACCCAGTACTTC. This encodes CASRSVGRETQYF.

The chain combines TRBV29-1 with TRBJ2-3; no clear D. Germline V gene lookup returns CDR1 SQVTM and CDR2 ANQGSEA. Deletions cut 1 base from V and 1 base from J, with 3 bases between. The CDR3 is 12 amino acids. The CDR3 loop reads CSVEGGTDTQYF. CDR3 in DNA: TGCAGCGTTGAAGGGGGCACAGATACGCAGTATTTT.

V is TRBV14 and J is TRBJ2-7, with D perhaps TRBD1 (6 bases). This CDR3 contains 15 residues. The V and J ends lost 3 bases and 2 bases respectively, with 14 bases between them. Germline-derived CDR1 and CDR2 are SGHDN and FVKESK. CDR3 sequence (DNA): TGTGCCAGCAGCCACCTAAGCAGGGGAGCCTACGAGCAGTACTTC. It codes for CASSHLSRGAYEQYF.

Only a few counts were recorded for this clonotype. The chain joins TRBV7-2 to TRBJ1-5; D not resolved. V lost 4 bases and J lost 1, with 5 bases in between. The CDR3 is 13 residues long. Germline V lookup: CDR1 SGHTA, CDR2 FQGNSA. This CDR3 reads CASSSGSNQPQHF. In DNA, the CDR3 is TGTGCCAGCAGCTCGGGCAGCAATCAGCCCCAGCATTTT.

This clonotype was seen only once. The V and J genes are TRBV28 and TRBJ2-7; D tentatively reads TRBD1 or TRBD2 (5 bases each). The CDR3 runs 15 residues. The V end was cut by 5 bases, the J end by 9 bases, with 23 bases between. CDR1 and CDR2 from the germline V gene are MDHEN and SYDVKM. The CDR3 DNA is TGTGCCAGCAGTCTCCGCCGCGGGCAGGGAGTTTGGCAGTACTTC. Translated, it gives CASSLRRGQGVWQYF.

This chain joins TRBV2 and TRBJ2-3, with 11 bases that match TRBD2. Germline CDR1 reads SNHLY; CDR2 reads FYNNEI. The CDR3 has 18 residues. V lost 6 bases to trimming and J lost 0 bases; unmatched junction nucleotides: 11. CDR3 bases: TGTGCCAGCAGCCCCCCCCATGGGACTAGCGGAAGCACAGATACGCAGTATTTT. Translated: CASSPPHGTSGSTDTQYF.

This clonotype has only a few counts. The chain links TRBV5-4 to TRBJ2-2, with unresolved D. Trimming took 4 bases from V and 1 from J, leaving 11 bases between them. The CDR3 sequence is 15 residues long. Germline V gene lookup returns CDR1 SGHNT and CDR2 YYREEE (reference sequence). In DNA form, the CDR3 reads TGTGCCAGCAGCCCGTTTGGGGTGAACACCGGGGAGCTGTTTTTT. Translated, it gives CASSPFGVNTGELFF.

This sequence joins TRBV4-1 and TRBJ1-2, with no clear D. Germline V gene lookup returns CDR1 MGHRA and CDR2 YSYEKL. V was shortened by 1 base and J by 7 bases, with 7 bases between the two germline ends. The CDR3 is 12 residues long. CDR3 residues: CASSQGGSGYTF. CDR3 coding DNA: TGCGCCAGCAGCCAAGGGGGAAGTGGCTACACCTTC.

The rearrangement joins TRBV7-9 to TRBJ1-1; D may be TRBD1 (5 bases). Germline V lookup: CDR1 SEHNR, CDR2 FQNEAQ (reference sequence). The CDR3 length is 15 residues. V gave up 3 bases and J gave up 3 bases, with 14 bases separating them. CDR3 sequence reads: CASSFSGARYTEAFF. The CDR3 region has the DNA TGTGCCAGCAGCTTTTCTGGGGCGCGATACACTGAAGCTTTCTTT.